This record covers a single T cell receptor beta chain. Its specificity is unknown. This PCR relied on a set of 60 Vbeta primers and 13 Jbeta primers. Clones were read by immunoSEQ multiplex PCR, and TCRdb kept only the in-frame ones, dropping some. This sample has 200,000 to 250,000 clones; over 65% occur once, and the top ten carry roughly 0.62%. Trimming shortened V by 1 base and J by 2 bases, and 11 bases separated the two germline ends. Germline V CDR1 and CDR2: GTSNPN, SVGIG (reference sequence). This CDR3 has 14 amino acids. This entry is derived from a study of cytomegalovirus exposure and HLA in healthy donors. The study, taken as a whole, reports: Immune exposure data for these donors was limited to CMV serostatus.

The sequencing input was PBMCs. The receptor was derived from a man between 18 and 35 years old in good health and CMV-seronegative. V gene TRBV30 combines with J gene TRBJ1-1; no firm D call. As DNA, the CDR3 is TGTGCCTGGAGTGGGATCCCAGGTAACACTGAAGCTTTCTTT. Encoded protein: CAWSGIPGNTEAFF.